This TCR beta chain was recorded in a study of cytomegalovirus exposure and HLA in healthy donors. Findings of the study overall: Data from an earlier analysis indicated that most TCR beta V segments were productive either about 87% or about 30% of the time. A few CMV-associated chains were confirmed in vitro to be specific for CMV antigens.

CDR3 size: 15 residues. The trim removed 6 bases at V and 5 bases at J, leaving 10 bases unmatched. Germline V CDR1 and CDR2: MNHEY, SVGAGI. Notes on this clone: Its antigen is as yet unknown.

Amplification used 60 Vbeta primers and 13 Jbeta primers. This table comes from immunoSEQ multiplex PCR, and its TCRdb copy is limited to in-frame clones, with some not included. The sample lists under 200,000 clones; roughly 70% were seen once. Specimen: PBMCs. This TCR derives from a woman aged 40 to 55 in good health and CMV-seropositive. The V and J genes are TRBV6-5 and TRBJ2-3; 8 bases match TRBD2. CDR3 sequence (DNA): TGTGCCAGCAGCTACGAGACAGCGGGAGAAGATACGCAGTATTTT. This codes for CASSYETAGEDTQYF.